Below are 10 T cell receptor beta chains sequenced from a single sample in a study of cytomegalovirus exposure and HLA in healthy donors. With 60 Vbeta and 13 Jbeta primers, the PCR was carried out. Some clones are missing from TCRdb's copy, which holds only in-frame ones; the method was immunoSEQ multiplex PCR. The sample has about 180,000 clones, about 75% seen once; the top ten hold approximately 6.3%. The sample comprised PBMCs. The receptor source for this set is a man aged 35 to 55 in good health and CMV-seropositive.

The chain employs TRBV19 and TRBJ2-2; 12 bases line up with TRBD1. The CDR3 has 16 amino acids. J lost 7 bases, V lost 5 bases, and 8 bases had no gene match. CDR1 is LNHDA, CDR2 SQIVND, per germline (reference sequence). The CDR3 loop reads CASSPRDRGLVGELFF. The CDR3 nucleotides read TGTGCCAGTAGTCCACGGGACAGGGGGCTGGTCGGGGAGCTGTTTTTT.

The J gene is TRBJ2-1, the V gene TRBV5-1, with TRBD2 matching 7 bases. Trimming removed 4 bases from V and 9 bases from J; junction bases left unmatched: 7. This CDR3 spans 13 amino acids. The germline V gene encodes CDR1 SGHRS and CDR2 YFSETQ. CDR3 amino acids: CASSEGPGGEQFF. For the CDR3, the DNA is TGCGCCAGCAGCGAAGGGCCGGGGGGTGAGCAGTTCTTC.

This clone showed up just once. The chain has TRBV19 and TRBJ2-5; 10 bases map to TRBD1. CDR1 is LNHDA, CDR2 SQIVND, per germline (reference sequence). The V segment lost 3 bases and the J segment 5 bases; nucleotides outside the gene matches: 3. CDR3 length: 14 amino acids. CDR3 protein: CASSIGQGVETQYF. The CDR3 coding sequence is TGTGCCAGTAGTATTGGACAGGGGGTTGAGACCCAGTACTTC. The whole variable domain, remainder taken from reference TRBV19 and TRBJ2-5, is DGGITQSPKYLFRKEGQNVTLSCEQNLNHDAMYWYRQDPGQGLRLIYYSQIVNDFQKGDIAEGYSVSREKKESFPLTVTSAQKNPTAFYLCASSIGQGVETQYFGPGTRLLVL.

In its sample, this clone was seen once. This specimen includes other DNA sequences encoding the same CDR3. The chain employs TRBV18 and TRBJ1-5; 8 bases are a match to TRBD1. The CDR3 has 14 amino acids. Germline loops: CDR1 KGHSH, CDR2 LQKENI. Unmatched junction bases numbered 4, after V lost 3 bases and J lost 6 bases. This CDR3 is CASSPGQGGQPQHF. As DNA, the CDR3 is TGTGCCAGCTCACCTGGACAGGGAGGTCAGCCCCAGCATTTT.

In DNA, the CDR3 is TGCAGCGTCTCTCCGATAGGGGCAGCCCCTTATGGCTACACCTTC. It encodes CSVSPIGAAPYGYTF. The chain combines TRBV29-1 with TRBJ1-2; D might be TRBD1 (5 bases). The CDR3 is 15 residues long. Trimming cost V 6 bases and J 5 bases, with 22 bases left between them. CDR1 is SQVTM, CDR2 ANQGSEA, per germline.

The V call is TRBV11-3, the J call TRBJ1-2, with 8 bases matching TRBD1. Trimming cost V 1 base and J 2 bases; bases outside gene matches: 6. The CDR3 loop spans 16 amino acids. Germline assignment: CDR1 SGHNT and CDR2 YENEEA. CDR3 region: CASSLGGQDSNYGYTF. In DNA form, the CDR3 reads TGTGCCAGCAGCTTAGGGGGACAGGATTCAAACTATGGCTACACCTTC.

This sequence joins TRBV28 and TRBJ1-2; no clear D. V dropped 10 bases and J dropped 8 bases, with 20 bases sitting between them. The CDR3 spans 13 residues. Germline lookup yields CDR1 MDHEN and CDR2 SYDVKM. The CDR3 sequence: CATISGLALGYTF. The CDR3 DNA sequence: TGTGCCACAATATCCGGCCTAGCCCTCGGCTACACCTTC.

This clone has only one observation. The chain recombines TRBV7-7 with TRBJ2-5, with D perhaps TRBD1 (6 bases). Germline lookup yields CDR1 SSHAT and CDR2 FNYEAQ (reference sequence). The CDR3 is 15 amino acids. V dropped 5 bases and J dropped 5 bases, with 18 bases sitting between them. CDR3 sequence: CASSQDRRPGETQYF. In nucleotides, the CDR3 is TGTGCCAGCAGCCAAGACAGGAGACCGGGGGAGACCCAGTACTTC.

The chain has TRBV2 and TRBJ2-1; D gene ambiguous. The CDR3 has 12 residues. In germline, CDR1 is SNHLY, CDR2 FYNNEI. Trimming removed 5 bases at V and 8 bases at J, with 10 bases between. CDR3 in amino acids: CASSPTRHEQFF. The DNA for the CDR3 is TGTGCCAGCAGTCCAACGAGGCATGAGCAGTTCTTC.

The V and J genes are TRBV5-1 and TRBJ1-5, with D unclear. Trimming cost V 4 bases and J 9 bases, with 14 bases left between them. Per the germline V gene, CDR1 is SGHRS and CDR2 is YFSETQ. This CDR3 is 13 amino acids long. The CDR3 nucleotides read TGCGCCAGCAGCGTGGACGGTCCTTCGCCCCAGCATTTT. Translated, it gives CASSVDGPSPQHF. The full variable domain, in which reference TRBV5-1 and TRBJ1-5 provide the parts outside the CDR3, is KAGVTQTPRYLIKTRGQQVTLSCSPISGHRSVSWYQQTPGQGLQFLFEYFSETQRNKGNFPGRFSGRQFSNSRSEMNVSTLELGDSALYLCASSVDGPSPQHFGDGTRLSIL.